This passage covers 19 T cell receptor beta chains from one sample sequenced in a study of blood T cell repertoires in COVID-19. Libraries were prepared by immunoSEQ multiplex PCR; TCRdb keeps only in-frame clonotypes and omits some of them. This table has over 200,000 clones, around 89% appearing once. The sequenced sample consisted of peripheral blood. The source is a woman aged 40 to 49 who had recovered from COVID-19.

The V call is TRBV2, the J call TRBJ1-6; 7 nucleotides agree with TRBD1. Trimming removed 5 bases from V and 7 bases from J; junction bases left unmatched: 5. The CDR3 is 14 amino acids. CDR1 is SNHLY, CDR2 FYNNEI, per germline. CDR3 residues: CASSTQGTNSPLHF. The CDR3 bases are TGTGCCAGCAGTACACAGGGGACGAATTCACCCCTCCACTTT.

The chain recombines TRBV19 with TRBJ2-7; perhaps TRBD1 as D (7 bases). Germline V gene data show CDR1 as LNHDA and CDR2 as SQIVND (reference sequence). The V end lost 5 bases, the J end lost 3 bases, and 17 bases lay between the germline ends. CDR3 length: 15 amino acids. For the CDR3, the DNA is TGTGCCAGTAGTCCCCGGGGGACAGTAAGCTACGAGCAGTACTTC. Its protein is CASSPRGTVSYEQYF.

The CDR3 spells CASSEGPTDTQYF. The CDR3 DNA sequence: TGTGCCAGCAGTGAGGGCCCCACAGATACGCAGTATTTT. This rearrangement joins TRBV25-1 to TRBJ2-3, with no clear D. CDR3 size: 13 residues. With 3 bases removed from V and 2 bases from J, the gap between germline ends came to 6 bases. Germline CDR1 MGHDK, CDR2 SYGVNS.

V is TRBV7-9 and J is TRBJ2-5; the match to TRBD2 covers 7 bases. The ends lost 1 base at V and 4 bases at J; junction bases unmatched: 9. Germline CDR1 is SEHNR and CDR2 is FQNEAQ (reference sequence). The CDR3 extends over 16 amino acids. CDR3 sequence reads: CASSLVAGAGRETQYF. CDR3 nucleotides: TGTGCCAGCAGCTTAGTGGCGGGAGCGGGTAGAGAGACCCAGTACTTC.

This chain joins TRBV5-5 and TRBJ1-1; D is unresolved. In germline, CDR1 is SGHKS, CDR2 YYEKEE (reference sequence). The CDR3 runs to 14 residues. Trimming removed 0 bases at V and 0 bases at J, with 6 bases between. Here the CDR3 reads CASSLDSLNTEAFF. In DNA form, the CDR3 reads TGTGCCAGCAGCTTGGACAGCCTGAACACTGAAGCTTTCTTT.

J is TRBJ2-3 and V is TRBV6-4; 8 bases line up with TRBD1. Germline lookup yields CDR1 MRHNA and CDR2 SNTAGT. The junction had 7 bases not matched to a gene; V was cut back by 5 bases and J by 3 bases. The CDR3 loop spans 15 amino acids. The CDR3 is CASSPQGALTDTQYF. CDR3 DNA: TGTGCCAGCAGTCCGCAGGGGGCGCTAACAGATACGCAGTATTTT.

This clone has just a few counts. The V gene is TRBV5-4, the J gene TRBJ1-2; 10 bases map to TRBD1. The CDR3 runs 15 residues. Unmatched junction bases numbered 10, after V lost 3 bases and J lost 8 bases. CDR1 is SGHNT and CDR2 is YYREEE in the germline V gene (reference sequence). CDR3 nucleotides: TGTGCCAGCAGCTCGCCGACAGGGGGCATCTCCGGCTACACCTTC. The encoded protein is CASSSPTGGISGYTF.

The genes are TRBV7-3 and TRBJ2-2; TRBD2 matches 7 bases. After removal of 0 bases from V and 5 bases from J, the junction contained 12 bases not matched to a gene. Looked up from germline, CDR1 is SGHTA and CDR2 is FQGTGA. The CDR3 covers 18 residues. The CDR3 protein is CASSLTPGLAAITGELFF. The CDR3 DNA follows: TGTGCCAGCAGCTTAACCCCAGGGCTAGCGGCAATTACCGGGGAGCTGTTTTTT.

The V and J genes are TRBV5-8 and TRBJ2-7; tentative D call: TRBD1 (6 bases). The germline V gene encodes CDR1 SGHTS and CDR2 YDEGEE. The CDR3 has 15 residues. V lost 4 bases, J lost 6 bases, and 20 bases lay in between. CDR3 residues: CASSRWGGGLGEQYF. The CDR3 region has the DNA TGTGCCAGCAGCCGCTGGGGTGGGGGCCTAGGCGAGCAGTACTTC.

The rearrangement joins TRBV5-1 to TRBJ2-7; 8 bases map to TRBD1. The CDR3 is 14 residues long. Germline CDR1 reads SGHRS; CDR2 reads YFSETQ. V shed 0 bases, J shed 6 bases, and the junction held 5 bases outside the gene matches. The CDR3 region has the DNA TGCGCCAGCAGCTTGGTTCAGGGGGCTGGCGAGCAGTACTTC. Translating gives CASSLVQGAGEQYF.

V and J are TRBV7-4 and TRBJ2-7; D gene ambiguous. CDR3 length equals 17 residues. Germline V lookup: CDR1 SGHVT, CDR2 SQSDAQ. Trimming took 10 bases from V and 5 from J, leaving 30 bases between them. The CDR3 loop is CATTCGQRYQFLDEQYF. The CDR3 DNA sequence: TGTGCCACCACGTGTGGGCAACGATACCAATTTCTGGACGAGCAGTACTTC.

The rearrangement links TRBV5-6 to TRBJ2-7; tentatively, D is TRBD2 (7 bases). CDR1 and CDR2 (germline): SGHDT, YYEEEE. The CDR3 consists of 13 residues. Deletions cut 3 bases from V and 6 bases from J, with 13 bases between. CDR3 loop: CASSSRGGGEQYV. In DNA, the CDR3 is TGTGCCAGCAGCTCTCGGGGAGGGGGCGAGCAGTACGTC.

The chain combines TRBV7-9 with TRBJ1-5; D is ambiguous. The CDR3 is 16 residues long. With 1 base removed from V and 0 bases from J, the gap between germline ends came to 10 bases. Per germline, CDR1 SEHNR and CDR2 FQNEAQ (reference sequence). CDR3 coding DNA: TGTGCCAGCAGCTTAGTCCAGGAAAGTAGCAATCAGCCCCAGCATTTT. Translated, it gives CASSLVQESSNQPQHF.

V is TRBV9 and J is TRBJ2-4, with a weak D call TRBD1 (6 bases). With 3 bases removed from V and 4 bases from J, the gap between germline ends came to 14 bases. Per germline, CDR1 SGDLS and CDR2 YYNGEE. This CDR3 spans 15 amino acids. DNA for the CDR3: TGTGCCAGCAGCGAAACGACAGGCCTAAAAAACATTCAGTACTTC. Encoded protein: CASSETTGLKNIQYF.

This chain links TRBV6-2 or TRBV6-3 with TRBJ1-5; D gene ambiguous. The germline V gene has CDR1 MNHEY and CDR2 SVGEGT. The ends were cut back, 6 bases at V and 5 bases at J, with 11 bases in the middle. The CDR3 sequence is 13 residues long. CDR3 amino acids: CASSPGRHQPQHF. As DNA, the CDR3 is TGTGCCAGCAGCCCCGGGAGACATCAGCCCCAGCATTTT.

This chain uses TRBV3-1 (or the pseudogene TRBV3-2) with TRBJ2-7; maybe TRBD2 (7 bases). Germline assignment: CDR1 LGHDT and CDR2 YNNKEL (reference sequence). The V end lost 1 base, the J end lost 4 bases, and 11 bases lay between the germline ends. The CDR3 is made up of 14 amino acids. The CDR3 region is CASSQVGRGYEQYF. In nucleotides, the CDR3 is TGTGCCAGCAGCCAAGTGGGGAGGGGGTACGAGCAGTACTTC.

The rearrangement joins TRBV15 to TRBJ1-2, with D hard to call. Germline CDR1 is LNHNV and CDR2 is YYDKDF (reference sequence). The CDR3 is 13 amino acids. V lost 5 bases to trimming and J lost 2 bases, with 9 bases between them. This chain's CDR3 is CATSSSGNYGYTF. The CDR3 coding sequence is TGTGCCACCAGCTCCAGCGGGAACTATGGCTACACCTTC.

The chain employs TRBV15 and TRBJ1-2; D is perhaps TRBD1 (5 bases). Deletions cut 3 bases from V and 0 bases from J, with 8 bases between. The germline gives CDR1 LNHNV, CDR2 YYDKDF (reference sequence). The CDR3 runs to 14 residues. The CDR3 loop reads CATSRTATNYGYTF. The CDR3 DNA follows: TGTGCCACCAGCAGGACAGCCACTAACTATGGCTACACCTTC. The entire variable domain, with the rest obtained from reference TRBV15 and TRBJ1-2, is as follows: DAMVIQNPRYQVTQFGKPVTLSCSQTLNHNVMYWYQQKSSQAPKLLFHYYDKDFNNEADTPDNFQSRRPNTSFCFLDIRSPGLGDTAMYLCATSRTATNYGYTFGSGTRLTVV.

V and J are TRBV11-3 and TRBJ2-5; 11 bases match TRBD2. CDR3 size: 17 residues. V lost 5 bases and J lost 2; bases outside the gene matches: 10. Germline CDR1 SGHNT, CDR2 YENEEA. DNA for the CDR3: TGTGCCAGCAGCCCCGGGGCTAGCGGGAGGACACAAGAGACCCAGTACTTC. Protein: CASSPGASGRTQETQYF.